This T cell receptor (beta chain) was captured by sequencing in a study of a mutant IDH1 vaccine in newly diagnosed glioma. Study in general: Pretreatment consisted of radiotherapy, temozolomide, or both, with most receiving both. Visit V13 took place at week 47, and visit V12 happened at week 35.

Points from the study as a whole: Shifts in the top peripheral T cell clonotypes seemed unrelated to pseudoprogression.

Time point specified: week 47, end of study. The content of each vaccine dose was 300 ug of mutant IDH1 20-mer peptide, and topical imiquimod accompanied it. Assay used: immunoSEQ multiplex PCR; TCRdb lists only in-frame clones, some missing. This repertoire shows around 100,000 clones, about 90% found once; its top ten account for 0.77%. CDR3 length: 16 residues. From germline, CDR1 is ENHRY and CDR2 SYGVKD. V was trimmed by 6 bases and J by 7 bases, leaving 21 bases between them. This clone occurred once. The target antigen is unknown. V usage is TRBV10-3 and J usage is TRBJ2-2; the D gene is possibly TRBD2 (6 bases). This TCR derives from a woman in her 50s with glioma. The starting material was PBMCs, obtained from a glioma patient whose treatment included an IDH1 peptide vaccine. The CDR3 DNA follows: TGTGCCATCAGGACGGGATCGGGGGAGTCTAGCGGGGAGCTGTTTTTT. Its protein is CAIRTGSGESSGELFF.